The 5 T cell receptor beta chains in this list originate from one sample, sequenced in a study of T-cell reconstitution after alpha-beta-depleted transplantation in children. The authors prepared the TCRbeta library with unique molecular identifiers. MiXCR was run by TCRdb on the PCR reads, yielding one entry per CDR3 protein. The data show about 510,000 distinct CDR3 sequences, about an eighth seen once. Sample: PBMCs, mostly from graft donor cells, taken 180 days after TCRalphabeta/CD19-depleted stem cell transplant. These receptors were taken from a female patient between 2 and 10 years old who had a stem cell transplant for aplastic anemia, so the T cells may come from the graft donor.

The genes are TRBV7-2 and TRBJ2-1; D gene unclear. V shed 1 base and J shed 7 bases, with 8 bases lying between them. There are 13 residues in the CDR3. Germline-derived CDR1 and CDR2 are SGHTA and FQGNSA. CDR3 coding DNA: TGTGCCAGCAGCTTAGGGCGGCCTAATGAGCAGTTCTTC. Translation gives CASSLGRPNEQFF. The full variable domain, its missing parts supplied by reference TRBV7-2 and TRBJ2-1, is GAGVSQSPSNKVTEKGKDVELRCDPISGHTALYWYRQSLGQGLEFLIYFQGNSAPDKSGLPSDRFSAERTGGSVSTLTIQRTQQEDSAVYLCASSLGRPNEQFFGPGTRLTVL.

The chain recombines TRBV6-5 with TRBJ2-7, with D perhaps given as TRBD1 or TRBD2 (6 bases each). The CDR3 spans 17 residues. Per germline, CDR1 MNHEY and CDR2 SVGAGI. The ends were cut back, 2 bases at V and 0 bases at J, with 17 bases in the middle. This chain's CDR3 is CASSYSGGQEPSYEQYF. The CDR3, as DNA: TGTGCCAGCAGTTACAGTGGGGGGCAAGAACCCTCCTACGAGCAGTACTTC.

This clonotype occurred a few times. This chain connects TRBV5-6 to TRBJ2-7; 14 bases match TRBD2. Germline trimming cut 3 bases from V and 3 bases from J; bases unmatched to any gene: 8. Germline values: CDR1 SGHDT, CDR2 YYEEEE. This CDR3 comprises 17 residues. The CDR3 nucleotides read TGTGCCAGCAGCTCCAGACTAGCGGGAGGGCCAAGCTACGAGCAGTACTTC. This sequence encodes CASSSRLAGGPSYEQYF.

The CDR3 is CASSFFQGHGSYNEQFF. As DNA, the CDR3 is TGTGCCAGCAGCTTTTTCCAGGGGCATGGATCCTACAATGAGCAGTTCTTC. This chain uses TRBV7-2 with TRBJ2-1, with D perhaps matching TRBD1 (6 bases). Germline CDR1 and CDR2: SGHTA and FQGNSA. With 3 bases removed from V and 1 base from J, the gap between germline ends came to 16 bases. This CDR3 contains 17 residues.

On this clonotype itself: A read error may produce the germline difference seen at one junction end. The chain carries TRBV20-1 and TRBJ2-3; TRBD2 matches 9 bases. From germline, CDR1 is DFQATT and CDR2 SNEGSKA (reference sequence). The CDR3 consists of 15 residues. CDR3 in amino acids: CSARRGRARADTHYF. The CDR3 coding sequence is TGCAGTGCTAGACGCGGGAGGGCACGGGCAGATACGCATTATTTT.